This T cell receptor beta chain emerged from a study of T cell changes during pregnancy in multiple sclerosis. This clone was recorded once. Here immunoSEQ multiplex PCR was the method, and the copy in TCRdb shows in-frame clones only, minus some. The sample carries over 35,000 clones, about 85% recorded once. This receptor was taken from a female donor with multiple sclerosis, enrolled in a pregnancy study. The input for sequencing was CD4+ T cells from peripheral blood mononuclear cells, taken after pregnancy.

The chain's CDR3 is CSVVRRGTDTQYF. Written as DNA, the CDR3 is TGCAGCGTTGTACGCAGGGGCACAGATACGCAGTATTTT. J is TRBJ2-3 and V is TRBV29-1; maybe TRBD1 (5 bases). Germline loops: CDR1 SQVTM, CDR2 ANQGSEA. Trimming removed 4 bases at V and 1 base at J, with 9 bases between. The CDR3 loop spans 13 amino acids.